This entry lists 24 T cell receptor beta chains sequenced from one sample in a study of response to subunit inactivated influenza vaccine. TCRdb re-derived calls from the RT-PCR reads in MiXCR, one entry per CDR3 protein. Here the sample spans approximately 500,000 distinct CDR3 sequences, 10% to 15% being singletons. Specimen: PBMCs from blood, collected around seven weeks after vaccination. The receptors shown here come from a man aged 50 to 59 who received an inactivated influenza vaccine.

Notes on this clonotype: One base away lies a much larger clone, so this may be a sequencing read error. As DNA, the CDR3 is TGTGCCAGCAGCCCAGGGACGGGCGTTAGCACAGCTACGCAGTATTTT. It translates to CASSPGTGVSTATQYF. The genes are TRBV7-3 and TRBJ2-3, with D perhaps TRBD1 or TRBD2 (5 bases each). This CDR3 spans 16 amino acids. The germline CDR1 and CDR2 sequences are SGHTA and FQGTGA. The variable domain in full, with the rest retrieved from reference TRBV7-3 and TRBJ2-3, is GAGVSQTPSNKVTEKGKYVELRCDPISGHTALYWYRQSLGQGPEFLIYFQGTGAADDSGLPNDRFFAVRPEGSVSTLKIQRTERGDSAVYLCASSPGTGVSTATQYFGPGTRLTVL.

The chain links TRBV4-2 to TRBJ1-6; no reliable D call. Trimming pared 0 bases from V and 13 bases from J, leaving 16 bases between. Germline V CDR1 and CDR2: LGHNA, YNFKEQ. The CDR3 is made up of 15 amino acids. CDR3 protein: CASSQESKRVGPLHF. Here the CDR3 DNA reads TGTGCCAGCAGCCAAGAATCAAAACGCGTAGGGCCCCTCCACTTT.

This clonotype occurred a few times. The J gene is TRBJ1-1, the V gene TRBV6-4; a weak D match, TRBD1 (5 bases). Trimming removed 3 bases from V and 3 bases from J, with 14 bases in between. CDR1 and CDR2 (germline): MRHNA, SNTAGT. The CDR3 runs 15 residues. The CDR3 reads CASSEWGDLDTEAFF. The CDR3 bases are TGTGCCAGCAGTGAATGGGGGGATTTGGACACTGAAGCTTTCTTT.

This clonotype turned up a few times. The chain couples TRBV7-9 to TRBJ2-7; D is uncertain. This CDR3 is built from 15 residues. Germline assignment: CDR1 SEHNR and CDR2 FQNEAQ (reference sequence). V dropped 2 bases and J dropped 5 bases, with 16 bases sitting between them. This CDR3 reads CASSLSSTGKDEQYF. In DNA form, the CDR3 reads TGTGCCAGCAGCTTAAGCTCCACCGGAAAGGACGAGCAGTACTTC.

The sample holds a few counts of this clonotype. The rearrangement uses TRBV25-1 and TRBJ1-4, with D unclear. Germline lookup yields CDR1 MGHDK and CDR2 SYGVNS. V lost 1 base and J 8 bases, leaving 11 bases between the germline ends. This CDR3 has 14 residues. The DNA for the CDR3 is TGTGCCAGCAGTGAATTGTCTCGAGGCGAAAAACTGTTTTTT. Amino acids: CASSELSRGEKLFF.

The sample holds a few counts of this clonotype. J is TRBJ2-6 and V is TRBV7-8, with D possibly matching TRBD1 (6 bases). Germline V gene sequence: CDR1 SGHVS, CDR2 FQNEAQ. CDR3 size: 18 residues. V gave up 5 bases and J gave up 1 base, with 18 bases separating them. CDR3 bases: TGTGCCAGCAGCCTTCGGACAGAAAGTCTTTCTGGGGCCAACGTCCTGACTTTC. Translation: CASSLRTESLSGANVLTF.

The chain couples TRBV20-1 to TRBJ1-1; D might be TRBD1 (5 bases). The CDR3 length is 11 residues. V shed 5 bases and J shed 8 bases, with 12 bases lying between them. Per the germline V gene, CDR1 is DFQATT and CDR2 is SNEGSKA (reference sequence). Here the CDR3 DNA reads TGCAGTGCTCTGAAGGGGTGGGAAGCTTTCTTT. It translates to CSALKGWEAFF.

The sample holds a few counts of this clonotype. The CDR3 sequence: CASSLRVPNTDTQYF. CDR3 DNA sequence: TGTGCCAGCAGTTTACGGGTCCCCAACACAGATACGCAGTATTTT. The rearrangement links TRBV12-3 or TRBV12-4 to TRBJ2-3; D not resolved. The CDR3 has 15 amino acids. The germline V and J ends were trimmed by 2 bases and 2 bases, with 11 bases remaining between them.

V and J are TRBV6-2 or TRBV6-3 and TRBJ2-1; the D gene is possibly TRBD1 (5 bases). Germline V gene data show CDR1 as MNHEY and CDR2 as SVGEGT. The CDR3 runs 13 residues. The ends were cut back, 5 bases at V and 9 bases at J, with 14 bases in the middle. Written as DNA, the CDR3 is TGTGCCAGCAGTACATCCGGGCAGGGTGAGCAGTTCTTC. It codes for CASSTSGQGEQFF.

This clonotype was detected many times. The rearrangement joins TRBV5-8 to TRBJ2-7; TRBD1 might be the D (6 bases). This CDR3 is 14 amino acids long. Trimming removed 0 bases at V and 3 bases at J, with 10 bases between. Germline CDR1 SGHTS, CDR2 YDEGEE. As DNA, the CDR3 is TGTGCCAGCAGCTTGGTGGGGGCCGACTACGAGCAGTACTTC. It yields the protein CASSLVGADYEQYF.

The genes are TRBV25-1 and TRBJ1-2; tentatively, D is TRBD1 (6 bases). V lost 9 bases to trimming and J lost 3 bases, with 23 bases between them. Looked up from germline, CDR1 is MGHDK and CDR2 is SYGVNS. This CDR3 region has 16 residues. CDR3 sequence (DNA): TGTGCCAGTGACCACCGGACGGACAGACTTTACTATGGCTACACCTTC. It codes for CASDHRTDRLYYGYTF.

This clonotype was found a few times. The rearrangement uses TRBV20-1 and TRBJ1-1; TRBD1 agrees at 9 bases. Germline CDR1 reads DFQATT; CDR2 reads SNEGSKA (reference sequence). The CDR3 spans 13 residues. Germline trimming cut 5 bases from V and 7 bases from J; bases unmatched to any gene: 8. CDR3 sequence (DNA): TGCAGTGCTGGGGACAGGGATTATGGTGAAGCTTTCTTT. Its translation: CSAGDRDYGEAFF.

V gene TRBV5-1 combines with J gene TRBJ2-1, with TRBD1 matching 9 bases. This CDR3 spans 17 amino acids. Germline CDR1 SGHRS, CDR2 YFSETQ. V lost 3 bases to trimming and J lost 9 bases; unmatched junction nucleotides: 16. CDR3 nucleotides: TGCGCCAGCAGCTCGGGACAGGGATTCAATAGGTTGGGTGAGCAGTTCTTC. It yields the protein CASSSGQGFNRLGEQFF.

Concerning this clonotype: A much larger clonotype is one base distant, so this may be a read error. This chain joins TRBV29-1 and TRBJ2-7; D gene uncertain. CDR1 SQVTM and CDR2 ANQGSEA come from the germline V gene. The CDR3 has 13 amino acids. CDR3 DNA: TGCAGCGTTCGGACCGAAATTCAAGGCGAGCAGCACTTC. It is translated as CSVRTEIQGEQHF.

This chain uses TRBV20-1 with TRBJ2-1; 8 nucleotides line up with TRBD1. Germline CDR1 is DFQATT and CDR2 is SNEGSKA (reference sequence). The CDR3 covers 13 residues. V lost 6 bases to trimming and J lost 6 bases; unmatched junction nucleotides: 7. CDR3 amino acids: CSARGQVPNEQFF. The CDR3 DNA reads TGCAGTGCACGGGGACAGGTGCCCAATGAGCAGTTCTTC.

This clonotype was seen only a few times. The chain employs TRBV28 and TRBJ2-7, with 7 bases matching TRBD1. J lost 0 bases, V lost 3 bases, and 2 bases had no gene match. The CDR3 loop spans 14 amino acids. Germline CDR1 reads MDHEN; CDR2 reads SYDVKM. The CDR3 DNA sequence: TGTGCCAGCAGTTTTTGGGACAGCTCCTACGAGCAGTACTTC. This codes for CASSFWDSSYEQYF.

This clonotype was recorded a few times. The gene calls are TRBV11-1 and TRBJ2-1; TRBD1 matches at 8 bases. Trimming at V came to 5 bases and at J to 9 bases, leaving 21 bases not matched to a gene. The CDR3 has 18 residues. CDR1 and CDR2 (germline): SGHAT, FQDESV (reference sequence). CDR3 protein: CASSPPPMTGQVISEQFF. The CDR3 nucleotides read TGTGCCAGCAGCCCCCCCCCGATGACGGGACAGGTAATAAGTGAGCAGTTCTTC. The full variable domain, completed using reference TRBV11-1 and TRBJ2-1, is EAEVAQSPRYKITEKSQAVAFWCDPISGHATLYWYRQILGQGPELLVQFQDESVVDDSQLPKDRFSAERLKGVDSTLKIQPAELGDSAMYLCASSPPPMTGQVISEQFFGPGTRLTVL.

The V and J genes are TRBV11-2 and TRBJ2-1; 14 nucleotides match TRBD2. The CDR3 extends over 18 amino acids. The germline CDR1 and CDR2 sequences are SGHAT and FQNNGV. The V segment lost 5 bases and the J segment 3 bases; nucleotides outside the gene matches: 9. The CDR3 region has the DNA TGTGCCAGCAGCCCCGGGGGACTAGCGGGGGCTAGCTACAATGAGCAGTTCTTC. Translation gives CASSPGGLAGASYNEQFF.

V usage is TRBV7-9 and J usage is TRBJ2-7, with TRBD1 identical over 8 bases. From germline, CDR1 is SEHNR and CDR2 FQNEAQ (reference sequence). This CDR3 comprises 14 residues. V dropped 5 bases and J dropped 5; count of bases not matched to a gene: 8. This CDR3 is CASSNQGAFDEQYF. The CDR3 nucleotides read TGTGCCAGCAGCAACCAGGGGGCGTTTGACGAGCAGTACTTC.

The chain is built from TRBV4-3 and TRBJ2-1, with 8 bases fitting TRBD2. The germline V gene has CDR1 LGHNA and CDR2 YSLEER. The CDR3 sequence is 13 residues long. Losses at the gene ends were 3 bases for V and 16 bases for J; bases not matched to a gene: 11. The CDR3 region is CASSQNPGGPKFF. In nucleotides, the CDR3 is TGCGCCAGCAGCCAGAACCCGGGAGGGCCTAAATTCTTC.

This clonotype has more than one count but fewer than ten. V and J are TRBV12-3 or TRBV12-4 and TRBJ2-2, with TRBD1 matching 9 bases. V shed 5 bases and J 4 bases; nucleotides not matched to a gene: 5. The CDR3 runs to 15 residues. The CDR3 loop is CASSLQGAGTGELFF. In nucleotides, the CDR3 is TGTGCCAGCAGTCTACAGGGGGCGGGCACCGGGGAGCTGTTTTTT.

The table lists this clonotype with a few counts. This rearrangement joins TRBV7-8 to TRBJ2-1, with a weak D call TRBD2 (7 bases). CDR1 SGHVS and CDR2 FQNEAQ come from the germline V gene. With 5 bases removed from V and 9 bases from J, the gap between germline ends came to 26 bases. This CDR3 contains 17 residues. This CDR3 is CASSVTGGLTFRTEQFF. The CDR3 DNA reads as TGTGCCAGCAGCGTTACGGGGGGCCTGACCTTCAGGACTGAGCAGTTCTTC.

V usage is TRBV12-3 or TRBV12-4 and J usage is TRBJ2-1; possible D gene TRBD1, 5 bases. This CDR3 is built from 11 residues. V was shortened by 5 bases and J by 12 bases, with 11 bases between the two germline ends. CDR3 residues: CASSGARLQFF. The CDR3 DNA reads TGTGCCAGCAGTGGGGCTAGATTGCAGTTCTTC.

This clonotype was found a few times. The chain carries TRBV12-3 or TRBV12-4 and TRBJ1-2; D is perhaps TRBD1 (5 bases). The CDR3 covers 15 residues. Deletions cut 0 bases from V and 4 bases from J, with 12 bases between. CDR3 protein: CASSLASGYFYGYTF. The CDR3 nucleotides are TGTGCCAGCAGTTTAGCCTCAGGGTATTTCTATGGCTACACCTTC.